The clone carrying this T cell receptor beta chain is a singleton in its sample. The data originate from a study of control samples from healthy donors and cancer patients. In germline, CDR1 is PRHDT, CDR2 FYEKMQ (reference sequence). CDR3 size: 16 residues. V was shortened by 1 base and J by 2 bases, with 11 bases between the two germline ends. The table came from immunoSEQ multiplex PCR; TCRdb's copy has only in-frame clones and leaves some out. The table lists 70,000 to 85,000 clones, more than 65% of them singletons. This receptor was taken from a man in his sixties with head and neck cancer. This chain connects TRBV13 to TRBJ2-2; D is possibly TRBD1 (6 bases). Source material: PBMCs. CDR3 in amino acids: CASSLEAGVNTGELFF. Written as DNA, the CDR3 is TGTGCCAGCAGCTTAGAGGCAGGGGTTAACACCGGGGAGCTGTTTTTT.